These 32 T cell receptor beta chains were sequenced from one sample in a study of response to subunit inactivated influenza vaccine. TCRdb independently ran MiXCR on the RT-PCR reads; one entry per CDR3 protein. The profile shows more than 550,000 distinct CDR3 sequences, about 11% of them singletons. This sample also belongs to another study, concerning T cells expressing NK-cell markers. From that second work: TCR beta cDNA was made by 5'RACE template switching with UMIs.

Sequencing used PBMCs from blood, obtained on the day of vaccination. The receptors originated from a man over 45 who received an inactivated influenza vaccine.

This clonotype was seen more than once but under ten times. J is TRBJ2-2 and V is TRBV5-1; no clear D gene. Trimming removed 4 bases from V and 2 bases from J, with 9 bases in between. Germline loops: CDR1 SGHRS, CDR2 YFSETQ. CDR3 length: 14 residues. This CDR3 reads CASSGLYNTGELFF. The CDR3, as DNA: TGCGCCAGCAGCGGGCTTTATAACACCGGGGAGCTGTTTTTT.

This clonotype has a handful of counts. This sequence joins TRBV12-3 or TRBV12-4 and TRBJ2-5, with 10 bases identical to TRBD1. J gave up 5 bases and V 5 bases, and 8 bases lay outside the gene matches. The CDR3 totals 15 residues. The CDR3 is CASSPGTGVRETQYF. The CDR3 bases are TGTGCCAGCAGTCCCGGGACAGGGGTGCGGGAGACCCAGTACTTC.

The genes are TRBV30 and TRBJ1-5; no clear D gene. Germline assignment: CDR1 GTSNPN and CDR2 SVGIG (reference sequence). Trimming took 1 base from V and 2 from J, leaving 9 bases between them. The CDR3 loop spans 14 amino acids. The CDR3 loop reads CAWSGPPGNQPQHF. CDR3 nucleotide sequence: TGTGCCTGGAGTGGCCCCCCCGGCAATCAGCCCCAGCATTTT.

Note on this clonotype: The junction departs from germline at one end; a sequencing error may be responsible. This chain joins TRBV6-1 and TRBJ2-3; 7 positions match TRBD1. The germline V gene has CDR1 MNHNS and CDR2 SASEGT. CDR3 length equals 15 residues. This CDR3 is CASSSGTASRDKQYF. The CDR3 nucleotides are TGTGCCAGCAGCTCGGGGACAGCGTCCAGGGATAAGCAGTATTTT.

This clonotype was detected a few times. The chain has TRBV5-1 and TRBJ2-7; 7 positions agree with TRBD2. The V and J ends lost 4 bases and 4 bases, in that order; junction bases with no gene match: 8. Germline V CDR1 and CDR2: SGHRS, YFSETQ. The length of the CDR3 is 14 residues. DNA for the CDR3: TGCGCCAGCAGCCCGGGACTATATGCTTACGAGCAGTACTTC. This translates into CASSPGLYAYEQYF.

This clonotype was picked up a small number of times. The rearrangement joins TRBV29-1 to TRBJ1-1, with D perhaps matching TRBD1 (5 bases). The V gene's germline CDR1 is SQVTM and CDR2 ANQGSEA. The CDR3 is made up of 13 amino acids. V lost 6 bases and J 0 bases, leaving 11 bases between the germline ends. The CDR3 region is CSVGGGVNTEAFF. The CDR3 nucleotides read TGCAGCGTCGGCGGGGGGGTGAACACTGAAGCTTTCTTT. The full variable domain, its missing parts supplied by reference TRBV29-1 and TRBJ1-1, is SAVISQKPSRDICQRGTSLTIQCQVDSQVTMMFWYRQQPGQSLTLIATANQGSEATYESGFVIDKFPISRPNLTFSTLTVSNMSPEDSSIYLCSVGGGVNTEAFFGQGTRLTVV.

The chain employs TRBV12-3 or TRBV12-4 and TRBJ2-1; D gene unclear. This CDR3 has 14 amino acids. Trimming stripped 0 bases from V and 5 bases from J, with 8 bases between. The CDR3 bases are TGTGCCAGCAGTTTAGCAAGAGTTAACAATGAGCAGTTCTTC. Protein: CASSLARVNNEQFF.

This clonotype was recorded at least ten times. V usage is TRBV20-1 and J usage is TRBJ1-1; D is ambiguous. The germline V gene has CDR1 DFQATT and CDR2 SNEGSKA (reference sequence). This CDR3 is built from 13 residues. V lost 1 base and J 4 bases, leaving 10 bases between the germline ends. This CDR3 reads CSARAWEGTEAFF. CDR3 DNA sequence: TGCAGTGCTAGAGCATGGGAGGGCACTGAAGCTTTCTTT.

The chain employs TRBV10-3 and TRBJ1-5, with a tentative D call TRBD1 (5 bases). V lost 0 bases and J lost 5, with 8 bases in between. The CDR3 is 14 amino acids. CDR1 is ENHRY, CDR2 SYGVKD, per germline. Written as DNA, the CDR3 is TGTGCCATCAGTGAGTCTGGGGGTCATCAGCCCCAGCATTTT. Its translation: CAISESGGHQPQHF.

The V and J genes are TRBV4-2 and TRBJ2-5; 8 nucleotides line up with TRBD2. Germline V gene data show CDR1 as LGHNA and CDR2 as YNFKEQ. Trimming cost V 2 bases and J 2 bases; bases outside gene matches: 7. The CDR3 contains 16 residues. The CDR3 sequence: CASSQIAGRGQETQYF. CDR3 DNA: TGTGCCAGCAGCCAAATAGCGGGACGGGGACAAGAGACCCAGTACTTC.

The genes are TRBV20-1 and TRBJ2-1; D is undetermined. CDR1 and CDR2 (germline): DFQATT, SNEGSKA (reference sequence). The CDR3 is 14 residues long. Between the trimmed V and J ends, which lost 6 bases and 8 bases, there was a span of 20 bases. The CDR3 reads CSANRRSLWDEQFF. Written as DNA, the CDR3 is TGCAGTGCCAACCGCAGGTCCCTTTGGGATGAGCAGTTCTTC.

This clonotype turned up a few times. The chain has TRBV24-1 and TRBJ2-3, with a tentative D call TRBD1 (6 bases). Trimming pared 4 bases from V and 1 base from J, leaving 8 bases between. Germline-derived CDR1 and CDR2 are KGHDR and SFDVKD. The CDR3 runs 14 residues. CDR3 in amino acids: CATSDRGRTDTQYF. The CDR3 DNA is TGTGCCACCAGTGACAGGGGTCGCACAGATACGCAGTATTTT.

This chain uses TRBV28 with TRBJ2-7; 7 bases agree with TRBD1. In germline, CDR1 is MDHEN, CDR2 SYDVKM. Trimming cost V 7 bases and J 9 bases; bases outside gene matches: 15. CDR3 length: 14 residues. The CDR3 nucleotides read TGTGCCAGCACCGGGACAGCCACTTTCCCCAGGCAGTACTTC. Encoded protein: CASTGTATFPRQYF.

V and J are TRBV12-3 or TRBV12-4 and TRBJ2-1; D is unresolved. The CDR3 loop spans 14 amino acids. Trimming pared 7 bases from V and 2 bases from J, leaving 12 bases between. The CDR3: CASTSPGAYNEQFF. The CDR3 DNA sequence: TGTGCCAGCACCTCCCCTGGGGCCTACAATGAGCAGTTCTTC.

This clonotype was detected many times. The CDR3 region is CASSFGQGLNIQYF. As DNA, the CDR3 is TGTGCCAGCAGCTTCGGACAGGGGCTTAACATTCAGTACTTC. The rearrangement uses TRBV7-8 and TRBJ2-4; 9 positions agree with TRBD1. CDR1 is SGHVS, CDR2 FQNEAQ, per germline. CDR3 length equals 14 residues. The junction had 4 bases not matched to a gene; V was cut back by 3 bases and J by 7 bases.

This clonotype was counted only a few times. V usage is TRBV14 and J usage is TRBJ2-2, with 9 bases matching TRBD1. V trimming: 3 bases; J trimming: 3 bases; junction bases outside the gene matches: 8. CDR3 size: 17 residues. CDR1 is SGHDN and CDR2 is FVKESK in the germline V gene. The CDR3 DNA reads TGTGCCAGCAGCCACCTCACAAGGACAGGGGACACCGGGGAGCTGTTTTTT. Translating gives CASSHLTRTGDTGELFF.

This chain joins TRBV7-2 and TRBJ2-1; no clear D gene. There are 15 residues in the CDR3. Germline CDR1 is SGHTA and CDR2 is FQGNSA. V was pared by 4 bases and J by 5 bases, with 15 bases between. The CDR3 reads CASSSGPRTHNEQFF. CDR3 coding DNA: TGTGCCAGCAGCTCCGGACCCCGGACCCACAATGAGCAGTTCTTC.

This clonotype was seen ten or more times. The chain couples TRBV12-3 or TRBV12-4 to TRBJ2-5, with TRBD2 matching 8 bases. The length of the CDR3 is 13 residues. V lost 3 bases and J lost 4; bases outside the gene matches: 1. The CDR3 DNA is TGTGCCAGCAGTTTGGGACTAGTAGAGACCCAGTACTTC. It codes for CASSLGLVETQYF.

This clonotype appeared a few times. V usage is TRBV29-1 and J usage is TRBJ2-7; unclear D gene. This CDR3 contains 15 residues. Germline loops: CDR1 SQVTM, CDR2 ANQGSEA. Deletions cut 6 bases from V and 3 bases from J, with 21 bases between. CDR3 DNA sequence: TGCAGCGTCGAATCGGCCAGGTCTCCCGGCTACGAGCAGTACTTC. It encodes CSVESARSPGYEQYF.

This clonotype was seen at least ten times. The chain uses TRBV6-2 or TRBV6-3 and TRBJ2-7; D gene unclear. Germline lookup yields CDR1 MNHEY and CDR2 SVGEGT. The V end was cut by 5 bases, the J end by 7 bases, with 12 bases between. This CDR3 has 12 amino acids. The CDR3 region has the DNA TGTGCCAGCAGTCCCTCCGACGAAGAGCAGTACTTC. It translates to CASSPSDEEQYF.

The rearrangement joins TRBV25-1 to TRBJ2-3, with 11 nucleotides matching TRBD2. J gave up 4 bases and V 5 bases, and 8 bases lay outside the gene matches. The CDR3 spans 16 residues. Germline values: CDR1 MGHDK, CDR2 SYGVNS. CDR3 DNA: TGTGCCAGCAGTCCCCATAGCGGGGGGGCCTCAGATACGCAGTATTTT. Translated, it gives CASSPHSGGASDTQYF.

The chain uses TRBV7-2 and TRBJ2-3; no clear D. Trimming took off 0 bases at V and 2 bases at J, with 6 bases between the two ends. From germline, CDR1 is SGHTA and CDR2 FQGNSA. The CDR3 totals 14 residues. The CDR3 loop reads CASSLAVFTDTQYF. CDR3 nucleotide sequence: TGTGCCAGCAGCTTAGCAGTTTTCACAGATACGCAGTATTTT. The variable domain in full, completed from reference TRBV7-2 and TRBJ2-3, reads GAGVSQSPSNKVTEKGKDVELRCDPISGHTALYWYRQSLGQGLEFLIYFQGNSAPDKSGLPSDRFSAERTGGSVSTLTIQRTQQEDSAVYLCASSLAVFTDTQYFGPGTRLTVL.

A few counts support this clonotype. The chain carries TRBV24-1 and TRBJ2-3; 10 bases line up with TRBD1. The CDR3 sequence is 16 residues long. From germline, CDR1 is KGHDR and CDR2 SFDVKD. The V segment lost 4 bases and the J segment 3 bases; nucleotides outside the gene matches: 6. The CDR3 spells CATSEWTGGMTDTQYF. The DNA of the CDR3 is TGTGCCACCAGTGAGTGGACAGGGGGGATGACAGATACGCAGTATTTT.

This clonotype was detected only a few times. V usage is TRBV6-1 and J usage is TRBJ2-3; possible D gene TRBD2, 6 bases. V was shortened by 10 bases and J by 6 bases, with 17 bases between the two germline ends. Germline V lookup: CDR1 MNHNS, CDR2 SASEGT. The CDR3 spans 13 residues. The CDR3: CATRGDSRDTQYF. The CDR3, as DNA: TGTGCCACCAGAGGGGACTCTCGGGATACGCAGTATTTT.

This clonotype came up many times. This sequence joins TRBV10-3 and TRBJ2-5; D may be TRBD1 (6 bases). The germline gives CDR1 ENHRY, CDR2 SYGVKD. V was cut by 2 bases and J by 4 bases, with 14 bases left in between. The CDR3 length is 15 residues. The CDR3 sequence is CAISEPSLGGETQYF. Written as DNA, the CDR3 is TGTGCCATCAGTGAGCCATCGTTAGGGGGAGAGACCCAGTACTTC.

The chain has TRBV6-1 and TRBJ1-5; 7 bases match TRBD1. Germline loops: CDR1 MNHNS, CDR2 SASEGT. The V and J ends lost 6 bases and 3 bases, in that order; junction bases with no gene match: 2. The CDR3 has 13 residues. CDR3: CASRGQNNQPQHF. CDR3 sequence (DNA): TGTGCCAGCAGGGGACAGAACAATCAGCCCCAGCATTTT.

This clonotype was seen ten or more times. The rearrangement uses TRBV6-5 and TRBJ2-1; 8 bases are a match to TRBD1. J was trimmed by 2 bases and V by 5 bases; bases with no gene match: 8. CDR3 length equals 16 residues. Germline CDR1 and CDR2: MNHEY and SVGAGI. The CDR3 coding sequence is TGTGCCAGCAGTCTCGACAGGGGCTACCCCTACAATGAGCAGTTCTTC. Translated, it gives CASSLDRGYPYNEQFF.

The chain is built from TRBV20-1 and TRBJ2-5; 8 bases are shared with TRBD2. The CDR3 runs to 14 residues. Germline V gene sequence: CDR1 DFQATT, CDR2 SNEGSKA (reference sequence). J gave up 3 bases and V 8 bases, and 11 bases lay outside the gene matches. As DNA, the CDR3 is TGCAGTCTACTGGGCGGGGGGCCCAAAGAGACCCAGTACTTC. Translated, it gives CSLLGGGPKETQYF.

In this sample, this clonotype turned up many times. The CDR3 region is CASTMDLSSYNEQFF. In DNA, the CDR3 is TGTGCCAGCACTATGGATCTTAGCTCCTACAATGAGCAGTTCTTC. The chain links TRBV6-1 to TRBJ2-1; D uncertain. Germline assignment: CDR1 MNHNS and CDR2 SASEGT. The V end lost 7 bases, the J end lost 0 bases, and 13 bases lay between the germline ends. This CDR3 has 15 residues.

The chain has TRBV5-1 and TRBJ2-7; D gene unclear. With 4 bases removed from V and 6 bases from J, the gap between germline ends came to 8 bases. CDR1 is SGHRS and CDR2 is YFSETQ in the germline V gene. This CDR3 contains 11 residues. CDR3: CASSADSEQYF. The CDR3 coding sequence is TGCGCCAGCAGCGCAGATTCCGAGCAGTACTTC.

This clonotype was counted only a few times. The chain has TRBV20-1 and TRBJ1-5; TRBD1 might be the D (6 bases). V was shortened by 3 bases and J by 6 bases, with 15 bases between the two germline ends. Germline values: CDR1 DFQATT, CDR2 SNEGSKA (reference sequence). There are 14 residues in the CDR3. The CDR3 coding sequence is TGCAGTGCTAGTCTCAGGGGAAGCGGTCAGCCCCAGCATTTT. Translating it yields CSASLRGSGQPQHF.

This clonotype was observed a few times. The rearrangement uses TRBV9 and TRBJ1-1; tentative D call: TRBD1 (5 bases). The germline V gene has CDR1 SGDLS and CDR2 YYNGEE. The CDR3 loop spans 16 amino acids. V gave up 0 bases and J gave up 3 bases, with 15 bases separating them. CDR3: CASSVGNRWDYTEAFF. In nucleotides, the CDR3 is TGTGCCAGCAGCGTAGGTAACCGTTGGGACTACACTGAAGCTTTCTTT.